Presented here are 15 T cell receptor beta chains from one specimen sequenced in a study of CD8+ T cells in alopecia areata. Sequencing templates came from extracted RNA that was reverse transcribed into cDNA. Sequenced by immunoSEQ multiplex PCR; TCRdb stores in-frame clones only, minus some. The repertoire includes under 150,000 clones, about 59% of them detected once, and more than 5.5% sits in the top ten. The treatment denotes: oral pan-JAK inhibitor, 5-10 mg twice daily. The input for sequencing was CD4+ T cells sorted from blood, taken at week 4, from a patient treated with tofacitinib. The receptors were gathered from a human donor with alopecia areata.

The CDR3, as DNA: TGCGCCAGCAGCCAAGGCGGGAGCTCCTACAATGAGCAGTTCTTC. Protein: CASSQGGSSYNEQFF. The chain uses TRBV4-3 and TRBJ2-1; TRBD2 aligns across 7 bases. V was pared by 1 base and J by 0 bases, with 0 bases of the junction left unmatched. The CDR3 has 15 amino acids. CDR1 is LGHNA and CDR2 is YSLEER in the germline V gene.

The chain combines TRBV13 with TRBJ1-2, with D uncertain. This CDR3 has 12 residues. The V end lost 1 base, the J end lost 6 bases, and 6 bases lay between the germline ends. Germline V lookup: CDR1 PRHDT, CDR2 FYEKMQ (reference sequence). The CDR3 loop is CASSLARDGYTF. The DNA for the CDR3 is TGTGCCAGCAGCTTAGCCCGAGATGGCTACACCTTC.

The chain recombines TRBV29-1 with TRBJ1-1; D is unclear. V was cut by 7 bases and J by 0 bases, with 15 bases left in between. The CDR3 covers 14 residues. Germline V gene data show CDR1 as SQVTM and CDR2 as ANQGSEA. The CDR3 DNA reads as TGCAGCGATACTCAACACGGCTTGAACACTGAAGCTTTCTTT. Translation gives CSDTQHGLNTEAFF.

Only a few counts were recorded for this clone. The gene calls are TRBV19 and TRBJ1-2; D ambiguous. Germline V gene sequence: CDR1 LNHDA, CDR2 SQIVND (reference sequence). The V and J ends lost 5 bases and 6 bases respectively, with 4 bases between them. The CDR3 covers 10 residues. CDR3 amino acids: CASSGDGYTF. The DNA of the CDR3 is TGTGCCAGTAGTGGAGATGGCTACACCTTC.

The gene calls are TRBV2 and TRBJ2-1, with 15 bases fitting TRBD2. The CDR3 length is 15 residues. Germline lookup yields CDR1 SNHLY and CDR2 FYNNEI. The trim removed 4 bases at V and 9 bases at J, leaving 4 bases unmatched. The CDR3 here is CASSVGLAGGGEQFF. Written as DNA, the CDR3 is TGTGCCAGCAGTGTGGGACTAGCGGGAGGAGGTGAGCAGTTCTTC.

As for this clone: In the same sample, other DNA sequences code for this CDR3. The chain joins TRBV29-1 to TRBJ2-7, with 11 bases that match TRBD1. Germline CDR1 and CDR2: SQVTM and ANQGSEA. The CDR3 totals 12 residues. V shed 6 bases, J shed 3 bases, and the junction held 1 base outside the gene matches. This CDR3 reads CSVGTGGYEQYF. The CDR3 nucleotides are TGCAGCGTCGGGACAGGGGGCTACGAGCAGTACTTC.

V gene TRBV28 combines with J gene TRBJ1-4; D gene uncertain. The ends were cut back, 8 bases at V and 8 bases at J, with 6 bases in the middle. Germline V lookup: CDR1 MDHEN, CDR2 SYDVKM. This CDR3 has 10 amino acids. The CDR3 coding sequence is TGTGCCAGCGGTAACGAAAAACTGTTTTTT. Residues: CASGNEKLFF.

The CDR3 DNA reads TGCAGCGTCCTACCGACTGATAGCAATCAGCCCCAGCATTTT. It is translated as CSVLPTDSNQPQHF. The V gene is TRBV29-1, the J gene TRBJ1-5; D uncertain. Germline values: CDR1 SQVTM, CDR2 ANQGSEA. V was shortened by 6 bases and J by 0 bases, with 12 bases between the two germline ends. The CDR3 runs to 14 residues.

CDR3 in DNA: TGTGCCAGCAGAAGACAAGGGGGCTCAGAGGATGGCTACACCTTC. It is translated as CASRRQGGSEDGYTF. The J gene is TRBJ1-2, the V gene TRBV6-1; 7 bases agree with TRBD1. CDR1 and CDR2 from the germline V gene are MNHNS and SASEGT. This CDR3 contains 15 residues. V shed 6 bases, J shed 6 bases, and the junction held 13 bases outside the gene matches.

For the CDR3, the DNA is TGTGCCAGCAGCTCCCCCGGACGGTCGGACACTGAAGCTTTCTTT. It yields the protein CASSSPGRSDTEAFF. The V and J genes are TRBV27 and TRBJ1-1; D call uncertain. Trimming left V 6 bases short and J 3 bases short, with 17 bases between. The CDR3 is made up of 15 amino acids. CDR1 and CDR2 from the germline V gene are MNHEY and SMNVEV (reference sequence).

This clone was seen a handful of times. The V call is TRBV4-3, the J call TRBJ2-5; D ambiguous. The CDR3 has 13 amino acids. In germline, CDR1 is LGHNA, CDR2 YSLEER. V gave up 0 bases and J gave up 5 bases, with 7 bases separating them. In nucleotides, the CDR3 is TGCGCCAGCAGCCAAGAAATCAGGGAGACCCAGTACTTC. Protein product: CASSQEIRETQYF.

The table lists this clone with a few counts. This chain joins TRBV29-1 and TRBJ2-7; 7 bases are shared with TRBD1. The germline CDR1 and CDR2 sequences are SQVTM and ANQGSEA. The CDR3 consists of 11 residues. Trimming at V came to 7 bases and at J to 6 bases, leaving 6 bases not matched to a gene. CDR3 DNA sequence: TGCAGCGCCTCGACAGGGTCCGAGCAGTACTTC. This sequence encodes CSASTGSEQYF.

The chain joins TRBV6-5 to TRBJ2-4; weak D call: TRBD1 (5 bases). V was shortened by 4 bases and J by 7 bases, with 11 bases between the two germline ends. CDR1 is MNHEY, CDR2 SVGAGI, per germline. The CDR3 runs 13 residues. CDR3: CASSSYRINIQYF. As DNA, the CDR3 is TGTGCCAGCAGTTCCTACAGGATTAACATTCAGTACTTC.

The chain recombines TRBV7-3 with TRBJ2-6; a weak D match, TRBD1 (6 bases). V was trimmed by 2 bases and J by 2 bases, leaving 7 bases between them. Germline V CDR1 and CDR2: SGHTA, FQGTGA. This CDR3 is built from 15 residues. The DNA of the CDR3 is TGTGCCAGCAGCTTAGGGGGCGCTGGGGCCAACGTCCTGACTTTC. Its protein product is CASSLGGAGANVLTF.

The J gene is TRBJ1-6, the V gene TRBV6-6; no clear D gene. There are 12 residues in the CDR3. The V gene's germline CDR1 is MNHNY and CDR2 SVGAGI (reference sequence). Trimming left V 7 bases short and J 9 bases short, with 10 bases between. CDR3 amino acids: CASNRVGSPLHF. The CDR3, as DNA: TGTGCCAGCAACCGGGTCGGTTCACCCCTCCACTTT.